A selection of T cell receptor beta chains follows, all from one sample in a study of regulatory T cells in long-lasting Graves disease. TCRdb re-derived calls from the multiplex PCR reads in MiXCR, one entry per CDR3 protein. The sample has roughly 450,000 distinct CDR3 sequences, around 24% seen once. Sequenced here: peripheral blood mononuclear cells (PBMCs), sampled when the disease was refractory, from a patient treated with antithyroid drugs. These receptors originate from a female donor with Graves disease. The CDR3 runs from the conserved cysteine through the conserved F or W. The D gene is left open where the match is weak. The size of a clone is reported for some rows only, either as once, few or many, or as a class for expanded clones.

TRBV6-1,many,-,TRBJ1-2,TGTGCCAGCACGCCTCTTAACCTAAGAGCCGGCTACACCTTC,CASTPLNLRAGYTF
TRBV19,-,-,TRBJ1-2,TGTGCCAGTAGTATAAAGGGTATCTATGGCTACACCTTC,CASSIKGIYGYTF
TRBV20-1,-,-,TRBJ1-4,TGCAGTGCCCGAAGGAAAGGAGCTGAAAAACTGTTTTTT,CSARRKGAEKLFF
TRBV2,once,-,TRBJ1-5,TGTGCCAGCAGTGACGCTGGCTTTAGCAATCAGCCCCAGCATTTT,CASSDAGFSNQPQHF
TRBV7-2,many,-,TRBJ1-2,TGCGCCAGCAGGATAGGCACAGGTTCGGGCTATGGCTACACCTTC,CASRIGTGSGYGYTF
TRBV12-3/TRBV12-4,many,TRBD1,TRBJ1-1,TGTGCCAGCAGTTTAAGACAGGGTTCTGAAGCTTTCTTT,CASSLRQGSEAFF
TRBV6-2/TRBV6-3,-,-,TRBJ2-3,TGTGCCAGCAGTAATAGCGGATGGACAGATACGCAGTATTTT,CASSNSGWTDTQYF
TRBV29-1,-,TRBD1,TRBJ2-2,TGCAGCGCCACGGACAGGGGCACCGGGGAGCTGTTTTTT,CSATDRGTGELFF
TRBV18,-,TRBD1,TRBJ1-2,TGTGCCAGCTCACCAGGACAGGCTTCTAACTATGGCTACACCTTC,CASSPGQASNYGYTF
TRBV18,-,-,TRBJ2-2,TGTGCCAGCAGTCCGGGAGACACCGGGGAGCTGTTTTTT,CASSPGDTGELFF